This record looks at one T cell receptor (beta chain) sequence and its context. This clone was recorded a few times. No cognate antigen has been identified for it. The sample holds no much larger clone one base away, and base qualities are not on file. Other DNA sequences of this sample code for an identical CDR3. The sample comes from a study of shared clonotypes between healthy human individuals (TCRdb year 2020). The study in broad terms: The cohort comprised a couple of women and a few men aged 18 to 49 years. For each donor, CD4 naive and CD4 memory were each given three plates, CD8 naive was given two plates, and CD8 memory was given one plate. The study deeply sequenced blood TCR repertoires of about 5 healthy adults to estimate repertoire size and the extent of clonotype sharing between individuals. To increase sequencing depth and limit assay-specific biases, TCR repertoire library preparation and sequencing were carried out by different laboratories using diverse techniques. Each donor's leukapheresis produced roughly between roughly 0.85 and 9.5 billion PBMCs.

Its CDR3 holds 13 amino acids, cysteine through phenylalanine. Only the CDR3 DNA stays, 39 bases, in frame from base 1. Looking up the germline V gene (reference sequence) yields CDR1 SEHNR and CDR2 FQNEAQ. After removal of 3 bases from V and 7 bases from J, the junction retains 1 base not matched to a gene. Healthy HIV-negative adults with no recently reported acute infections or vaccinations were included as donors. All donors were Caucasian adults living in Nashville, Tennessee, USA. CD4+ T cells were enriched through magnetic negative selection, after which naive cells were positively selected on CD45RA and the remaining negative fraction served as the memory subset. Blood was obtained by leukapheresis, after which PBMCs were separated by Ficoll-Histopaque density gradient centrifugation and cryopreserved in liquid nitrogen vapor phase. Analytical flow cytometry was used to check the purity and quantity of each magnetically sorted T cell population. From each sorted fraction, genomic DNA was isolated and quantified by UV absorbance on a Nanodrop 2000c.

Summary of the overall study and its limitations: Even with the large sequencing depth, rarefaction of the sorted-subset datasets indicated that sequencing was incomplete. The small number of donors limited the genetic and exposure-history diversity represented. Larger estimated clonotype richness was generally found for naive subsets than for memory subsets. Pairwise subsampling indicated that sequencing depth was expected to affect the degree of clonotype sharing among donors. Sharing across a handful of donors was observed for 5% to 6.5% of naive CD4, about 4% of naive CD8, 2% to 2.5% of memory CD4, and about 0.38% of memory CD8 clonotypes. Sampling was restricted to blood, and TCR repertoires in tissue are likely to differ from TCR repertoires in blood. Higher generation probabilities were observed for clonotypes shared by all four sorted-subset donors than for non-shared clonotypes.

TCR CDR3 regions were amplified from genomic DNA by multiplex PCR using the deep immunoSEQ assay. Extracted genomic DNA from each cell subset was spread evenly across all wells of several immunoSEQ 96-well plates, with each plate serving as a replicate. Each replicate PCR for sorted subsets received around 0.2 ug genomic DNA, equal to about 30,000 T cell genomes. Purified libraries were measured with a Qubit 3.0 fluorometer, size-checked on a Bioanalyzer 2100, and measured again with the KAPA Library Quantification kit. A separate single-read 150-cycle Illumina NextSeq 550 flow cell was used to sequence each immunoSEQ 96-well plate. As for the authors' bioinformatics: Because the immunoSEQ output held only junctional sequences and lacked quality scores, the filtering could not match the filtering applied to full-length reads. Sequences were annotated with PyIR, a Python wrapper for IgBLAST v1.9, and V/J genes and CDR3 were assigned using IMGT germline references. Reads were removed for weak V/J assignments (E-value above 1e-6), missing CDR3, stop codons, out-of-frame junctions, or ambiguous translated residues. A V3J clonotype was defined by an identical inferred V gene, J gene, and CDR3 amino acid sequence. To compute the percentage overlap between repertoires, the number of shared unique clonotypes was divided by the size of the smaller repertoire. Richness of each repertoire was evaluated using RTK rarefaction, the Chao1 estimator, and Recon v2.1 estimates of unobserved clonotypes. Generation probabilities were computed with OLGA for all TCRbeta clonotypes obtained by the gDNA method from several donors. In its TCRdb copy, this immuneACCESS table keeps in-frame sequences only and misses some clones. Where compared with another copy, unresolved V genes explain less than half of these, and the others have no known cause. V and J calls and clone size are copied from that table; D and trimming were computed from the DNA. Present in this sample are 2.5 million or so clones, about 92% of which were seen just once. Under 0.15% of the sample goes to the ten largest clones.

The chain is assembled from TRBV7-9 and TRBJ1-4; 8 nucleotides in the junction match TRBD1. The sequenced material came from naive CD4+ T cells sorted from blood. Explained via the paper, the cell subset or site label denotes: CD45RA+ positively selected. The source of this sequence is a man aged 18 to 35 in good health. The CDR3 corresponds to CASSFGTGEKLFF. The nucleotide sequence reads as follows: TGTGCCAGCAGCTTCGGGACAGGTGAAAAACTGTTTTTT. The CDR3, completed at both ends by the reference TRBV7-9 and TRBJ1-4 genes, gives the full variable domain DTGVSQNPRHKITKRGQNVTFRCDPISEHNRLYWYRQTLGQGPEFLTYFQNEAQLEKSRLLSDRFSAERPKGSFSTLEIQRTEQGDSAMYLCASSFGTGEKLFFGSGTQLSVL.